The T cell receptor beta chain described here comes from a study of blood T cell repertoires in COVID-19. Individuals aged roughly 18 to 95 years were recruited from roughly 22 US areas. The recovered donors of Cohort 3 showed two negative PCRs, clearance, or symptom resolution. The germline gives CDR1 LNHNV, CDR2 YYDKDF (reference sequence). The germline V and J ends were trimmed by 6 bases and 8 bases, with 13 bases remaining between them. The CDR3 sequence is 12 residues long. Method: immunoSEQ multiplex PCR; TCRdb's copy keeps in-frame clones and lacks some. The data contain fewer than 600,000 clones, roughly 90% of them seen just once; the ten biggest clones take up over 1.5%.

The TCR comes from a woman in her forties who had recovered from COVID-19. The sample consisted of PBMCs or T cells enriched from blood (not recorded which). The chain uses TRBV15 and TRBJ1-1; D remains ambiguous. CDR3 region: CATSITGREAFF. The CDR3 DNA reads TGTGCCACCAGTATAACCGGTCGGGAAGCTTTCTTT.